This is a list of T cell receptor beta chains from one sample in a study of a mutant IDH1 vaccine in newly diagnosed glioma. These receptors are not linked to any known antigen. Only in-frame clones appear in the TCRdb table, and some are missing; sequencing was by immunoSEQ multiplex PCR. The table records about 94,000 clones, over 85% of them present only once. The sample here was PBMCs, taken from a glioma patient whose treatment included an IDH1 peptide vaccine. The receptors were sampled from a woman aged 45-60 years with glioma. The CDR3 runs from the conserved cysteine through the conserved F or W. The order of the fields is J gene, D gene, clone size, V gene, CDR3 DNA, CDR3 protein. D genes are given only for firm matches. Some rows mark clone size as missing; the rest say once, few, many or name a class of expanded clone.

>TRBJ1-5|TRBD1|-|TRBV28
TGTGCCAGCAGCCCGGGGGGACAGGGAGCCCGTCAGCCCCAGCATTTT
CASSPGGQGARQPQHF
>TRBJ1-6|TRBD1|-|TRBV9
TGTGCCAGCAGCGCGGGACAGGGTTTCTATAATTCACCCCTCCACTTT
CASSAGQGFYNSPLHF
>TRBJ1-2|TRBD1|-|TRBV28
TGTGCCAGCAGTTTACCGGGGACAGGGGGTGGCTATGGCTACACCTTC
CASSLPGTGGGYGYTF
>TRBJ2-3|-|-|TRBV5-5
TGTGCCAGCAGCCCATGGGCCACTCCCACAGATACGCAGTATTTT
CASSPWATPTDTQYF
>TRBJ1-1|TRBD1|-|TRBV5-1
TGCGCCAGCAGCTTGAACAGGGGGGTCACTGAAGCTTTCTTT
CASSLNRGVTEAFF
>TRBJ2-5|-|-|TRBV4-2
TGTGCCAGCAGCCCGTCCTGGGGCGGAATCACCGAGGCCCAGTACTTC
CASSPSWGGITEAQYF
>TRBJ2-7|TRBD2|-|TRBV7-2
TGTGCCAGCAGCTCGGGACTAGCGGGGGGCGATATCAACTTC
CASSSGLAGGDINF
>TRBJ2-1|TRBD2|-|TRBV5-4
TGTGCCAGCAGCTTGGGGGAGGGTAGCGGGAGAAATGAGCAGTTCTTC
CASSLGEGSGRNEQFF
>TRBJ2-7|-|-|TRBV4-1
TGCGCCAGCAGCCATACGATTGGGCAGGGGAAAACCTACGAGCAGTACTTC
CASSHTIGQGKTYEQYF
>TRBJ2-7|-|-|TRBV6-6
TGTGCCAGCAGTCTACAAAACTCCGAGCAGTACTTC
CASSLQNSEQYF
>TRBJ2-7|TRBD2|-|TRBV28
TGTGCCAGCAGCCCGACTAGCGGGGCTCGACCTCACTCCTACGAGCAGTACTTC
CASSPTSGARPHSYEQYF
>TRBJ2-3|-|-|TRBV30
TGTGCCTGGGATCGAGGGCTAGCCACAGATACGCAGTATTTT
CAWDRGLATDTQYF
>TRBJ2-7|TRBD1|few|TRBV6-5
TGTGCCAGCAGTTTCCACAGGGGGCGCATCAACGAGCAGTACTTC
CASSFHRGRINEQYF
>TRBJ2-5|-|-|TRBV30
TGTGCCTGGAGGCAGGGGGGGCAAGAGACCCAGTACTTC
CAWRQGGQETQYF
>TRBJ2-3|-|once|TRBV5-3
TGTGCCAGAAGCTTACAGGGTCCCAGGGGCACAGATACGCAGTATTTT
CARSLQGPRGTDTQYF
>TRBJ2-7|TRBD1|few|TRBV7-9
TGTGCCAGCAGCTTAGCGCAGGGGGCCCACTACGAGCAGTACTTC
CASSLAQGAHYEQYF
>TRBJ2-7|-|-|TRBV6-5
TGTGCCAGCAGTTACTCGACTGGACAAAGAACCTACGAGCAGTACTTC
CASSYSTGQRTYEQYF
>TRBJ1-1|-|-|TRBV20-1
TGCAGTGCTAATGCCAGGGCGGAAGCTTTCTTT
CSANARAEAFF
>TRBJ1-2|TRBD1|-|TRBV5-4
TGTGCCAGCAGCTCACCCACACAGGGGACTAACTATGGCTACACCTTC
CASSSPTQGTNYGYTF
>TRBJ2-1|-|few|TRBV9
TGTGCCAGCAGCGTAGGAGGTAGCGGCCTATCCTACAATGAGCAGTTCTTC
CASSVGGSGLSYNEQFF
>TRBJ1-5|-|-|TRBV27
TGTGCCAGCAGGGACGGTTATAGCAATCAGCCCCAGCATTTT
CASRDGYSNQPQHF
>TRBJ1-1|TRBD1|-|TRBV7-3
TGTGCCAGCAGCCGAGGACAGGGAGGCTCGGGGACTGAAGCTTTCTTT
CASSRGQGGSGTEAFF